This T cell receptor beta chain was identified during a study of cytomegalovirus exposure and HLA in healthy donors. The wider study: Earlier findings included roughly 120 million unique TCR beta sequences obtained from 150 million to 200 million T cells.

Study results and caveats: Later, an analysis found that common viral pathogens appeared to be linked with several of the most significant clusters. In a later analysis, a missense DCLRE1C variant was linked to TCR beta V- and J-gene trimming.

Trimming at V came to 0 bases and at J to 3 bases, leaving 10 bases not matched to a gene. Germline V lookup: CDR1 LNHNV, CDR2 YYDKDF (reference sequence). There are 17 residues in the CDR3. About this clone: What it binds is unknown.

Vbeta (60) and Jbeta (13) primers were used in the PCR. The assay was immunoSEQ multiplex PCR, and TCRdb's table has in-frame clones only and misses some. The table has a few hundred thousand clones, about 83% seen once. The source is a woman between 40 and 55 years old in good health and CMV-seropositive. The specimen sequenced was PBMCs. The chain is built from TRBV15 and TRBJ2-7; 8 bases are a match to TRBD2. Here the CDR3 DNA reads TGTGCCACCAGCAGAGATAGGAATAGCGGGATCTTCTACGAGCAGTACTTC. Translated, it gives CATSRDRNSGIFYEQYF.